The TCR beta chain under discussion was sequenced for a study of blood T cell repertoires in COVID-19. Overall study context: Samples of COVID-19 (acute and convalescent) were obtained from the United States, Italy and Spain. PBMCs, B-cell-depleted T cells, or T cells provided the cDNA or gDNA that made up the material.

Per the study methods: Nucleated cell number was recorded as an estimate derived from reference gene primer amplification. The repertoire was sequenced with immunoSEQ multiplex PCR; TCRdb's copy has only in-frame clones and lacks some. D and trimming were read from the DNA, whereas the V and J calls and clone size are those reported in that table. The sample yields about 210,000 clones, 82% seen once. This CDR3 region has 18 residues. The germline gives CDR1 KGHDR, CDR2 SFDVKD. The V and J ends lost 6 bases and 2 bases, in that order; junction bases with no gene match: 15. The receptor was isolated from a woman aged 40 to 55 with acute or convalescent COVID-19. The chain employs TRBV24-1 and TRBJ2-1, with 7 bases identical to TRBD2. Sequenced input: peripheral blood. This CDR3 is CATSKSVHGLAAYNEQFF. The CDR3 DNA sequence: TGTGCCACCAGTAAAAGTGTCCACGGCCTAGCGGCCTACAATGAGCAGTTCTTC.